One sample yielded the 28 T cell receptor beta chains listed below, sequenced in a study of PD-1 and CTLA-4 blockade in melanoma. Sequenced by immunoSEQ multiplex PCR; TCRdb stores in-frame clones only, minus some. The sample lists 25,000 to 35,000 clones, approximately 90% occurring once. This specimen consisted of CD8+ T cells from peripheral blood, obtained from a patient given anti-PD-1 treatment. These TCRs come from a human donor with melanoma.

CDR3 protein: CASSINTDTQYF. The CDR3 coding sequence is TGTGCCAGCAGTATAAACACAGATACGCAGTATTTT. The chain uses TRBV12-3 or TRBV12-4 and TRBJ2-3; D remains unclear. The ends were cut back, 5 bases at V and 2 bases at J, with 5 bases in the middle. The CDR3 loop spans 12 amino acids.

The rearrangement uses TRBV4-1 and TRBJ1-6; 9 positions agree with TRBD1. Trimming took 6 bases from V and 8 from J; bases not matched to a gene: 5. Germline-derived CDR1 and CDR2 are MGHRA and YSYEKL. This CDR3 comprises 14 residues. CDR3 DNA: TGCGCCAGCAGTCCCAGACAGGGGGATTCACCCCTCCACTTT. This translates into CASSPRQGDSPLHF.

This chain uses TRBV5-1 with TRBJ1-1; 8 bases are shared with TRBD1. The CDR3 is 15 amino acids. Trimming cost V 0 bases and J 1 base; bases outside gene matches: 2. Germline CDR1 reads SGHRS; CDR2 reads YFSETQ. The DNA for the CDR3 is TGCGCCAGCAGCTTGGTTGGGACAGGGAACACTGAAGCTTTCTTT. This translates into CASSLVGTGNTEAFF.

The rearrangement links TRBV7-9 to TRBJ2-2; unclear D gene. Germline lookup yields CDR1 SEHNR and CDR2 FQNEAQ (reference sequence). The V and J ends lost 1 base and 6 bases respectively, with 6 bases between them. The CDR3 covers 13 residues. The CDR3 sequence: CASSLDVAGELFF. CDR3 DNA: TGTGCCAGCAGCTTAGACGTTGCCGGGGAGCTGTTTTTT. The whole variable domain, remainder taken from reference TRBV7-9 and TRBJ2-2, is DTGVSQNPRHKITKRGQNVTFRCDPISEHNRLYWYRQTLGQGPEFLTYFQNEAQLEKSRLLSDRFSAERPKGSFSTLEIQRTEQGDSAMYLCASSLDVAGELFFGEGSRLTVL.

The chain combines TRBV29-1 with TRBJ1-1; the D gene is possibly TRBD1 (6 bases). V was shortened by 3 bases and J by 1 base, with 9 bases between the two germline ends. CDR1 and CDR2 (germline): SQVTM, ANQGSEA. The CDR3 runs to 13 residues. CDR3 nucleotides: TGCAGCGTTGATACAGGGCGGAACACTGAAGCTTTCTTT. Translating gives CSVDTGRNTEAFF.

The rearrangement links TRBV5-4 to TRBJ2-7, with TRBD2 matching over 10 bases. Germline assignment: CDR1 SGHNT and CDR2 YYREEE (reference sequence). V lost 0 bases to trimming and J lost 5 bases; unmatched junction nucleotides: 8. The CDR3 is 16 residues long. CDR3 protein: CASSLASGSLGNEQYF. Written as DNA, the CDR3 is TGTGCCAGCAGCTTGGCTAGCGGGAGCTTAGGGAACGAGCAGTACTTC. Combining the CDR3 with reference TRBV5-4 and TRBJ2-7 gives the whole variable domain ETGVTQSPTHLIKTRGQQVTLRCSSQSGHNTVSWYQQALGQGPQFIFQYYREEENGRGNFPPRFSGLQFPNYSSELNVNALELDDSALYLCASSLASGSLGNEQYFGPGTRLTVT.

This chain links TRBV6-1 with TRBJ1-5; D remains unclear. CDR3 size: 16 residues. Germline CDR1 is MNHNS and CDR2 is SASEGT. The V end was cut by 3 bases, the J end by 3 bases, with 15 bases between. The CDR3 sequence: CASSDPYRAYNQPQHF. CDR3 nucleotide sequence: TGTGCCAGCAGTGACCCCTATCGGGCCTACAATCAGCCCCAGCATTTT.

The V call is TRBV5-4, the J call TRBJ2-5, with 8 nucleotides matching TRBD2. Germline CDR1 and CDR2: SGHNT and YYREEE (reference sequence). J gave up 3 bases and V 4 bases, and 2 bases lay outside the gene matches. This CDR3 contains 13 residues. CDR3 residues: CASSPTSEETQYF. CDR3 sequence (DNA): TGTGCCAGCAGCCCGACTAGCGAAGAGACCCAGTACTTC.

The rearrangement links TRBV11-2 to TRBJ2-3; 9 bases match TRBD2. J lost 1 base, V lost 1 base, and 6 bases had no gene match. Germline V gene sequence: CDR1 SGHAT, CDR2 FQNNGV. This CDR3 comprises 17 residues. The CDR3 sequence: CASSLGFLAGGTDTQYF. In DNA, the CDR3 is TGTGCCAGCAGCTTAGGGTTTTTAGCGGGAGGCACAGATACGCAGTATTTT.

CDR3 in amino acids: CASSPGQYSNQPQHF. CDR3 DNA sequence: TGTGCCAGCTCACCAGGGCAGTATAGCAATCAGCCCCAGCATTTT. V gene TRBV18 combines with J gene TRBJ1-5; no firm D call. The germline V gene has CDR1 KGHSH and CDR2 LQKENI. The CDR3 extends over 15 amino acids. V was cut by 2 bases and J by 0 bases, with 8 bases left in between.

The V and J genes are TRBV5-6 and TRBJ2-5; D is perhaps TRBD2 (6 bases). Trimming took 2 bases from V and 5 from J, leaving 13 bases between them. This CDR3 is 14 amino acids long. Germline values: CDR1 SGHDT, CDR2 YYEEEE. CDR3 nucleotides: TGTGCCAGCAGCTTATCGGGGGAAGGGGAGACCCAGTACTTC. Amino acids: CASSLSGEGETQYF.

V gene TRBV6-2 or TRBV6-3 combines with J gene TRBJ2-7, with D perhaps matching TRBD1 or TRBD2 (6 bases each). V was pared by 5 bases and J by 2 bases, with 16 bases between. The CDR3 runs 15 residues. Germline V gene data show CDR1 as MNHEY and CDR2 as SVGEGT. The CDR3 coding sequence is TGTGCCAGCAGTCGGGGGCCCGGGGTACCCTACGAGCAGTACTTC. It specifies CASSRGPGVPYEQYF.

J is TRBJ2-2 and V is TRBV28; no clear D. The CDR3 length is 15 residues. Germline V gene data show CDR1 as MDHEN and CDR2 as SYDVKM. Trimming pared 3 bases from V and 4 bases from J, leaving 12 bases between. DNA for the CDR3: TGTGCCAGCAGTTTTATGTACACCCCCACCGGGGAGCTGTTTTTT. It codes for CASSFMYTPTGELFF.

The chain uses TRBV7-8 and TRBJ2-7; 8 bases align to TRBD2. The germline gives CDR1 SGHVS, CDR2 FQNEAQ. The CDR3 is made up of 14 amino acids. The V and J ends lost 5 bases and 6 bases, in that order; junction bases with no gene match: 9. The CDR3 is CASSPLAGGSEQYF. As DNA, the CDR3 is TGTGCCAGCAGCCCCCTCGCGGGGGGCTCCGAGCAGTACTTC.

This chain links TRBV6-1 with TRBJ2-5; maybe TRBD2 (6 bases). This CDR3 is built from 14 residues. The V end lost 1 base, the J end lost 4 bases, and 10 bases lay between the germline ends. Germline lookup yields CDR1 MNHNS and CDR2 SASEGT. The CDR3 DNA sequence: TGTGCCAGCAGTGAAGGTGGAGGGATAGAGACCCAGTACTTC. It encodes CASSEGGGIETQYF.

The CDR3 DNA is TGTGCCAGCAGTTTAGGGGGCAGGGGGCAGCCCCAGCATTTT. Its protein is CASSLGGRGQPQHF. The chain combines TRBV27 with TRBJ1-5; the match to TRBD1 covers 7 bases. The CDR3 consists of 14 residues. Germline lookup yields CDR1 MNHEY and CDR2 SMNVEV (reference sequence). V shed 2 bases, J shed 7 bases, and the junction held 5 bases outside the gene matches.

The chain combines TRBV27 with TRBJ1-2, with 8 bases aligning to TRBD1. The CDR3 loop spans 13 amino acids. CDR1 and CDR2 (germline): MNHEY, SMNVEV (reference sequence). The V and J ends lost 10 bases and 4 bases, in that order; junction bases with no gene match: 8. The CDR3 sequence is CATWTGTSYGYTF. CDR3 bases: TGTGCCACCTGGACAGGGACTTCCTATGGCTACACCTTC.

V and J are TRBV3-1 (or the pseudogene TRBV3-2) and TRBJ1-2; possible D gene TRBD1, 6 bases. The V end was cut by 1 base, the J end by 4 bases, with 13 bases between. The CDR3 sequence is 15 residues long. Per the germline V gene, CDR1 is LGHDT and CDR2 is YNNKEL (reference sequence). For the CDR3, the DNA is TGTGCCAGCAGCCAAGGGCTCGGGACACTCTATGGCTACACCTTC. Its translation is CASSQGLGTLYGYTF.

The chain carries TRBV6-1 and TRBJ2-7; D may correspond to TRBD1 or TRBD2 (5 bases each). The CDR3 covers 13 residues. From germline, CDR1 is MNHNS and CDR2 SASEGT. V was cut by 8 bases and J by 1 base, with 12 bases left in between. For the CDR3, the DNA is TGTGCCAGCGCTCGTGGGGGATCCTACGAGCAGTACTTC. As protein: CASARGGSYEQYF.

The chain is built from TRBV15 and TRBJ1-2; D uncertain. The CDR3 has 14 amino acids. Trimming took 0 bases from V and 8 from J, leaving 13 bases between them. Germline CDR1 and CDR2: LNHNV and YYDKDF (reference sequence). CDR3 DNA: TGTGCCACCAGCAGAGATGACCGCTCCGGGGGCTACACCTTC. It translates to CATSRDDRSGGYTF.

The V and J genes are TRBV4-1 and TRBJ1-5; TRBD1 might be the D (5 bases). The CDR3 is 15 residues long. Germline lookup yields CDR1 MGHRA and CDR2 YSYEKL. With 1 base removed from V and 7 bases from J, the gap between germline ends came to 14 bases. This chain's CDR3 is CASSQGEGDGQPQHF. CDR3 nucleotides: TGCGCCAGCAGCCAAGGTGAAGGGGATGGCCAGCCCCAGCATTTT.

The rearrangement joins TRBV29-1 to TRBJ2-7, with D perhaps matching TRBD1 or TRBD2 (5 bases each). V gave up 1 base and J gave up 2 bases, with 15 bases separating them. Germline assignment: CDR1 SQVTM and CDR2 ANQGSEA. The length of the CDR3 is 15 residues. The CDR3 DNA reads TGCAGCGTTGAAGGGACCGGGACGGCAACCTACGAGCAGTACTTC. This encodes CSVEGTGTATYEQYF.

The V and J genes are TRBV27 and TRBJ1-1; 7 bases line up with TRBD1. CDR1 MNHEY and CDR2 SMNVEV come from the germline V gene (reference sequence). The V segment lost 4 bases and the J segment 7 bases; nucleotides outside the gene matches: 9. The CDR3 sequence is 14 residues long. The CDR3 reads CASSWTGPHDEAFF. In DNA form, the CDR3 reads TGTGCCAGCAGTTGGACAGGTCCACATGATGAAGCTTTCTTT.

This chain joins TRBV2 and TRBJ2-3; possible D gene TRBD1, 5 bases. V lost 3 bases and J lost 2, with 18 bases in between. CDR1 is SNHLY, CDR2 FYNNEI, per germline. The CDR3 runs 17 residues. The CDR3: CASSDRSVLGHTDTQYF. For the CDR3, the DNA is TGTGCCAGCAGTGACCGGTCTGTTCTAGGACACACAGATACGCAGTATTTT.

The rearrangement uses TRBV19 and TRBJ2-7, with a possible D match to TRBD2 (5 bases). Germline V lookup: CDR1 LNHDA, CDR2 SQIVND (reference sequence). CDR3 length equals 12 residues. With 5 bases removed from V and 5 bases from J, the gap between germline ends came to 10 bases. Written as DNA, the CDR3 is TGTGCCAGTAGTGGTGTCGGGGACGAGCAGTACTTC. This sequence encodes CASSGVGDEQYF.

The rearrangement uses TRBV30 and TRBJ2-1; D is tentatively TRBD1 or TRBD2 (5 bases each). This CDR3 spans 12 amino acids. CDR1 and CDR2 from the germline V gene are GTSNPN and SVGIG (reference sequence). Between the trimmed V and J ends, which lost 1 base and 8 bases, there was a span of 9 bases. CDR3 sequence reads: CAWSGDQDEQFF. The CDR3 coding sequence is TGTGCCTGGAGTGGGGACCAAGATGAGCAGTTCTTC.

CDR3 DNA: TGTGCCAGCAGCTTGACAGGGGAGAACACCGGGGAGCTGTTTTTT. It codes for CASSLTGENTGELFF. The rearrangement uses TRBV7-8 and TRBJ2-2; 8 bases line up with TRBD1. V trimming: 3 bases; J trimming: 1 base; junction bases outside the gene matches: 1. Germline-derived CDR1 and CDR2 are SGHVS and FQNEAQ. The CDR3 covers 15 residues.

This chain joins TRBV4-1 and TRBJ1-3, with D unresolved. The V gene's germline CDR1 is MGHRA and CDR2 YSYEKL. CDR3 length: 15 amino acids. The germline V and J ends were trimmed by 4 bases and 4 bases, with 14 bases remaining between them. CDR3 nucleotides: TGCGCCAGCAGCCTGCGTGCGGGTGTGGGAAACACCATATATTTT. Translating gives CASSLRAGVGNTIYF.